Included here is one T cell receptor beta chain sequence, with context. Its antigen is currently unknown. One junction end disagrees with the germline gene, perhaps due to a read error. This sample is part of a study of blood T cells in healthy people across ages. Findings of the study overall: Those diversity estimates obtained from one million T cells were thought to be underestimates.

Through a sample-barcoded 5' primer and a J-beta primer mix, a second PCR was run for roughly 7 to 12 cycles. Each of the cDNA molecules was tagged by a template-switch adaptor with 12 random nucleotides. MiXCR, applied by TCRdb to the 5' RACE reads, yields one record per CDR3 protein. Altogether 1.5 million to 2 million distinct CDR3 sequences are present, about 30% being singletons, with the ten largest covering 7.7%. Each of the donors had ten milliliters of peripheral blood drawn into EDTA-treated Vacutainer tubes. Samples each yielded at least 5.5 micrograms of total RNA. The CDR3 totals 16 residues.

The V and J genes are TRBV12-3 or TRBV12-4 and TRBJ1-6, with D tentatively TRBD1 (5 bases). What was sequenced was blood. The origin of this receptor is a woman aged 30 to 39 in good health. The CDR3 bases are TGTGCCAGCAGTTCCCCCGCAGGGACCAGAAATTCACCCCCCCACTTT. Protein product: CASSSPAGTRNSPPHF.